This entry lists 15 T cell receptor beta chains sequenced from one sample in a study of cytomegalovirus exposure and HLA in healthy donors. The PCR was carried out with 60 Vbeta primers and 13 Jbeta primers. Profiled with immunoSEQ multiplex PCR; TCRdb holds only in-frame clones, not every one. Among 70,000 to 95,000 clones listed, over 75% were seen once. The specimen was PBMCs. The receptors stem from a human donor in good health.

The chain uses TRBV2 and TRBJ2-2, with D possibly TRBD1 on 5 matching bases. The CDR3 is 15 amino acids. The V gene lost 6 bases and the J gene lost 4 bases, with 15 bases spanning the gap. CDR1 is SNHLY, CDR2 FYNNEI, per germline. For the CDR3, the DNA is TGTGCCAGCAGCGTCCAGGGATCTTGCACCGGGGAGCTGTTTTTT. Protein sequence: CASSVQGSCTGELFF.

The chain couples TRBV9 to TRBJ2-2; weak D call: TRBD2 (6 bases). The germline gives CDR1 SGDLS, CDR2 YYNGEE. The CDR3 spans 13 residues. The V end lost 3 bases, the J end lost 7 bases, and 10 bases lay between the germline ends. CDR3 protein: CASSAPGSGELFF. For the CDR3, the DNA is TGTGCCAGCAGCGCCCCCGGGAGCGGGGAGCTGTTTTTT.

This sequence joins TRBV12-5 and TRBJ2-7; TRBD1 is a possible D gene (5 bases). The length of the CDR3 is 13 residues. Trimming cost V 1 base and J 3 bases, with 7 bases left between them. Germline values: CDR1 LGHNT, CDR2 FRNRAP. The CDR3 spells CASGLEQVYEQYF. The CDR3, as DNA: TGTGCTAGTGGTTTGGAACAGGTCTACGAGCAGTACTTC.

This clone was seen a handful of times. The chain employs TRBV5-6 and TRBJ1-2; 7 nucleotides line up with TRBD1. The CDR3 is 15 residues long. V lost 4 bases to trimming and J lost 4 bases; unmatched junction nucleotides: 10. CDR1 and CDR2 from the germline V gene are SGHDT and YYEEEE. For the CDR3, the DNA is TGTGCCAGCAGCCCGCCAGGGGGGCTCGTCTATGGCTACACCTTC. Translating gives CASSPPGGLVYGYTF.

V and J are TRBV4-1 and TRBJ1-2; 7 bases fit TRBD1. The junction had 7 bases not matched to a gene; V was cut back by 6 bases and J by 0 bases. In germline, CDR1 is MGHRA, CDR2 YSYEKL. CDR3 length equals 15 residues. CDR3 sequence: CASRPLGQPNYGYTF. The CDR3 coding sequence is TGCGCCAGCAGACCCCTGGGACAGCCTAACTATGGCTACACCTTC.

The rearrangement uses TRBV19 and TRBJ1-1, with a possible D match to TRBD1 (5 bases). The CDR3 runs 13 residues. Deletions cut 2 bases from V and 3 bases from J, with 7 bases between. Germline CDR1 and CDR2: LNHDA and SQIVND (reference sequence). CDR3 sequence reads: CASSIRGDTEAFF. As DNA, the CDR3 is TGTGCCAGTAGTATACGGGGGGACACTGAAGCTTTCTTT.

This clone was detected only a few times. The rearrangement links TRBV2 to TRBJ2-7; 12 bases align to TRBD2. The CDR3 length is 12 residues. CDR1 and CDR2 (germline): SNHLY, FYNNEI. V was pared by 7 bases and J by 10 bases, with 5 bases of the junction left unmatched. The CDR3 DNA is TGTGCCAGCACTAGCGGGGGGGAAAAACAGTACTTC. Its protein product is CASTSGGEKQYF.

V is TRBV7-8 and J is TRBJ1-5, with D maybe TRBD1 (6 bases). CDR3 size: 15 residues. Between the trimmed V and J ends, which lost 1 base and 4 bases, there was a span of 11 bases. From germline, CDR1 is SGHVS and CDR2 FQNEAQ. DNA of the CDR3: TGTGCCAGCAGCTTAGAGAGGGGGGGGAATCAGCCCCAGCATTTT. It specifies CASSLERGGNQPQHF.

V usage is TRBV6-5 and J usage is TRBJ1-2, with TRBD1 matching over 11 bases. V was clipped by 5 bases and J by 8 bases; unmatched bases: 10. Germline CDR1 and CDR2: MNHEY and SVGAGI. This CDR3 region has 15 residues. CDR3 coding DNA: TGTGCCAGCAGTCCCAGGACAGGGGGCGAATTCGGCTACACCTTC. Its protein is CASSPRTGGEFGYTF.

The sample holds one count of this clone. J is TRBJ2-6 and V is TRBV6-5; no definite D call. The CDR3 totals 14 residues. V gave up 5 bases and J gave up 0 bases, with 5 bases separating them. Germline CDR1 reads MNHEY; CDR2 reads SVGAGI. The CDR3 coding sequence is TGTGCCAGCAGTCCCTCCTCTGGGGCCAACGTCCTGACTTTC. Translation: CASSPSSGANVLTF.

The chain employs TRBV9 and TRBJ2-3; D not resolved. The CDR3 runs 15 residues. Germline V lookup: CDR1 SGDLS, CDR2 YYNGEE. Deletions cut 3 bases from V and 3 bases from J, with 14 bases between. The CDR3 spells CASSARQLGTDTQYF. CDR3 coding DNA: TGTGCCAGCAGCGCCCGACAACTCGGTACAGATACGCAGTATTTT.

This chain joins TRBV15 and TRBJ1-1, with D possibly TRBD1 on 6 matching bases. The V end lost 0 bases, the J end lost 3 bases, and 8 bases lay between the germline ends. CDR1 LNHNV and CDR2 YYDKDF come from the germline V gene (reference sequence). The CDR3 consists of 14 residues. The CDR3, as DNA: TGTGCCACCAGCAGAGATCAGGGGCACACTGAAGCTTTCTTT. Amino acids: CATSRDQGHTEAFF.

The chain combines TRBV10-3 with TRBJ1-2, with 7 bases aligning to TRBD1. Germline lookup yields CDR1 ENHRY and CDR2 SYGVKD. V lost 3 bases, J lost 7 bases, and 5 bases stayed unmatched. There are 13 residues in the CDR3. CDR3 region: CAISDKGALGYTF. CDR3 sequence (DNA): TGTGCCATCAGTGATAAGGGGGCGCTTGGCTACACCTTC.

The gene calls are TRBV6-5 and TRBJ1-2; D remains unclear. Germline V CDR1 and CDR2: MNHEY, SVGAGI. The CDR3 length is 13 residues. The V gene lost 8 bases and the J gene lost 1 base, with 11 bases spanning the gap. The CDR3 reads CASVSPGNYGYTF. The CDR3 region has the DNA TGTGCCAGCGTCTCTCCGGGTAACTATGGCTACACCTTC.

CDR3: CASSLAGQVYSPLHF. The CDR3 DNA sequence: TGTGCCAGCAGCTTAGCGGGACAGGTCTATTCACCCCTCCACTTT. V and J are TRBV7-2 and TRBJ1-6; TRBD1 agrees at 8 bases. Per germline, CDR1 SGHTA and CDR2 FQGNSA. V lost 0 bases, J lost 8 bases, and 3 bases stayed unmatched. The CDR3 has 15 amino acids.